Below are 11 T cell receptor beta chains sequenced from a single sample in a study of shared clonotypes between healthy human individuals. Assay: immunoSEQ multiplex PCR; the TCRdb copy retains only in-frame clones and omits some. The sample holds approximately 340,000 clones, approximately 79% seen once. The sequencing input was memory CD4+ T cells sorted from blood. Described subset: CD45RA-negative fraction. The receptor set was obtained from a man in his thirties or forties in good health.

V usage is TRBV11-1 and J usage is TRBJ2-1; 8 bases align to TRBD2. The CDR3 is 16 residues long. After removal of 5 bases from V and 4 bases from J, the junction contained 10 bases not matched to a gene. CDR1 and CDR2 from the germline V gene are SGHAT and FQDESV (reference sequence). In DNA form, the CDR3 reads TGTGCCAGCAGCCAAACCGGGACTAGGGGATACAATGAGCAGTTCTTC. Amino acid sequence: CASSQTGTRGYNEQFF.

As for this clone: Other nucleotide sequences from this sample produce the same CDR3. The chain carries TRBV5-5 and TRBJ2-5; D not resolved. Germline CDR1 is SGHKS and CDR2 is YYEKEE (reference sequence). V lost 0 bases, J lost 4 bases, and 1 base lay in between. The CDR3 is 11 amino acids. The CDR3 sequence: CASSLAETQYF. The CDR3 region has the DNA TGTGCCAGCAGCTTGGCAGAGACCCAGTACTTC.

This clone occurred a few times. V and J are TRBV5-6 and TRBJ2-5, with D hard to call. Germline CDR1 and CDR2: SGHDT and YYEEEE. Trimming pared 0 bases from V and 5 bases from J, leaving 5 bases between. CDR3 length: 12 amino acids. CDR3 DNA sequence: TGTGCCAGCAGCTTGGTTAGCGAGACCCAGTACTTC. Amino acid sequence: CASSLVSETQYF.

V usage is TRBV27 and J usage is TRBJ2-5; no definite D call. The CDR3 length is 13 residues. CDR1 is MNHEY, CDR2 SMNVEV, per germline (reference sequence). The ends were cut back, 2 bases at V and 5 bases at J, with 9 bases in the middle. The CDR3 sequence: CASSLRRFETQYF. The CDR3 DNA sequence: TGTGCCAGCAGTTTACGACGTTTTGAGACCCAGTACTTC.

The V gene is TRBV7-2, the J gene TRBJ2-7, with 7 bases fitting TRBD1. The CDR3 is made up of 15 amino acids. V trimming: 0 bases; J trimming: 4 bases; junction bases outside the gene matches: 6. Germline CDR1 reads SGHTA; CDR2 reads FQGNSA. CDR3 DNA sequence: TGTGCCAGCAGCTTAGCCACGACAGGGCGTTACGAGCAGTACTTC. Translation gives CASSLATTGRYEQYF.

The rearrangement uses TRBV6-5 and TRBJ2-7; D is perhaps TRBD2 (7 bases). This CDR3 is built from 13 residues. The germline CDR1 and CDR2 sequences are MNHEY and SVGAGI. V was shortened by 6 bases and J by 3 bases, with 12 bases between the two germline ends. CDR3 region: CASRRGTNYEQYF. Here the CDR3 DNA reads TGTGCCAGCAGAAGGGGGACTAACTACGAGCAGTACTTC.

The chain employs TRBV5-1 and TRBJ2-1; 13 bases align to TRBD2. The CDR3 extends over 17 amino acids. Germline CDR1 reads SGHRS; CDR2 reads YFSETQ. Trimming took 3 bases from V and 2 from J; bases not matched to a gene: 5. As DNA, the CDR3 is TGCGCCAGCAGCTCCGGGACTAGCGGGGATACCTACAATGAGCAGTTCTTC. This sequence encodes CASSSGTSGDTYNEQFF.

The V gene is TRBV28, the J gene TRBJ1-4; D remains ambiguous. Between the trimmed V and J ends, which lost 1 base and 4 bases, there was a span of 13 bases. The CDR3 runs to 16 residues. Germline CDR1 is MDHEN and CDR2 is SYDVKM. The CDR3: CASSLFRRRLNEKLFF. The CDR3 bases are TGTGCCAGCAGTTTATTTAGGAGACGGCTTAATGAAAAACTGTTTTTT.

This chain links TRBV6-1 with TRBJ2-7, with TRBD1 identical over 10 bases. The CDR3 is 14 residues long. Germline V lookup: CDR1 MNHNS, CDR2 SASEGT. The junction had 6 bases not matched to a gene; V was cut back by 5 bases and J by 5 bases. CDR3 loop: CASSLDRGRDEQYF. The CDR3 DNA is TGTGCCAGCAGTCTCGACAGGGGGCGCGACGAGCAGTACTTC.

The J gene is TRBJ2-3, the V gene TRBV5-5; the D gene could be TRBD1 or TRBD2 (6 bases each). There are 14 residues in the CDR3. The germline gives CDR1 SGHKS, CDR2 YYEKEE (reference sequence). Trimming pared 7 bases from V and 1 base from J, leaving 13 bases between. In DNA form, the CDR3 reads TGTGCCAGCGTCGGGGGCCGGGGCACAGATACGCAGTATTTT. This encodes CASVGGRGTDTQYF.

V gene TRBV23-1 combines with J gene TRBJ2-7; tentatively, D is TRBD2 (5 bases). TRBV23-1 is filed as an ORF, its function uncertain. This CDR3 spans 15 amino acids. The ends were cut back, 3 bases at V and 3 bases at J, with 15 bases in the middle. The CDR3 DNA reads TGCGCCAGCAGTCAGTCTAGCATACTTAACTACGAGCAGTACTTC. Encoded protein: CASSQSSILNYEQYF.